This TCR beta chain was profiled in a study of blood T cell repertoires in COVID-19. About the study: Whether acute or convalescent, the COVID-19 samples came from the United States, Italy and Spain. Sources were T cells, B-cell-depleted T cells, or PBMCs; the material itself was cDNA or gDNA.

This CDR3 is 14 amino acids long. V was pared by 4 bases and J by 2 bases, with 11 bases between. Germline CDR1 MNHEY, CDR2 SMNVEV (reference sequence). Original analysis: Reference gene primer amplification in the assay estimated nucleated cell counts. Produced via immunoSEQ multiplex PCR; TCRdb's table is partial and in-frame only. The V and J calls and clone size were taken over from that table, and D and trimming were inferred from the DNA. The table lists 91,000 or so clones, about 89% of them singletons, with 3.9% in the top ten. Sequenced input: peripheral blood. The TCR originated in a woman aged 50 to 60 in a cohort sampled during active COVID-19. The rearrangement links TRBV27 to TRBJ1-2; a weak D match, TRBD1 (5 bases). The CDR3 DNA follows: TGTGCCAGCAGTTCCGCGTCAGGGAACTATGGCTACACCTTC. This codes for CASSSASGNYGYTF.